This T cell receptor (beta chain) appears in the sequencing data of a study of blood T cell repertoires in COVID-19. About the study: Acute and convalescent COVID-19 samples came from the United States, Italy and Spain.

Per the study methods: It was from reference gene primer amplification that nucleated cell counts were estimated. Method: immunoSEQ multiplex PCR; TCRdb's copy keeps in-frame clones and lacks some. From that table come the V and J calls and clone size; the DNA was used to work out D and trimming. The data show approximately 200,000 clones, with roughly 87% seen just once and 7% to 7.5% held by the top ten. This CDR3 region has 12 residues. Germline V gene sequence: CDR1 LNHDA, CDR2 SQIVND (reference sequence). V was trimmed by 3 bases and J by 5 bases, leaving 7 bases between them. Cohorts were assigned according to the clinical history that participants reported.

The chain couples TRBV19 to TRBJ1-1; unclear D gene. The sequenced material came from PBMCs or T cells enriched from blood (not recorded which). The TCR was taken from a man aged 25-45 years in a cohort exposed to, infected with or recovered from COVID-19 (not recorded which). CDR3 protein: CASSIAGTEAFF. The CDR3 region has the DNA TGTGCCAGTAGTATTGCGGGGACTGAAGCTTTCTTT.